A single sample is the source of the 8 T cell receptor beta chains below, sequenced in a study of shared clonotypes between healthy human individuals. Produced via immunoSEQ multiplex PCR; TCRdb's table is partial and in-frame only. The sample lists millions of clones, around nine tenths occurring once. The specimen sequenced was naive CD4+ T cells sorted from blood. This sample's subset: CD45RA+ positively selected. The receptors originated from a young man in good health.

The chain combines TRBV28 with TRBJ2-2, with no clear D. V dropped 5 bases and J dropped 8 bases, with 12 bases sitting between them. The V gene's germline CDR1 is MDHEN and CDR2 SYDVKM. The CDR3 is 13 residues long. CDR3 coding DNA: TGTGCCAGCAGTGGGGAAGCCTGGGGGGAGCTGTTTTTT. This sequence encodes CASSGEAWGELFF.

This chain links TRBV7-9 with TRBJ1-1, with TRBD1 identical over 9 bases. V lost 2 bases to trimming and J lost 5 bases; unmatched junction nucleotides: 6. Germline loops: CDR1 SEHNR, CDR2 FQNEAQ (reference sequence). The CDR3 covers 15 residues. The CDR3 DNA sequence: TGTGCCAGCAGCTTATTCGGGACAGGGAGGACTGAAGCTTTCTTT. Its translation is CASSLFGTGRTEAFF.

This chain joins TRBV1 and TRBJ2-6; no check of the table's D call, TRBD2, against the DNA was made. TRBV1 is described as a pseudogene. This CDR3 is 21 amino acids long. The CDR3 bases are TGCACCAGCAGCCAAGATTTCCGCCCTAGCGGGGTTAGCTCTGGGGCCAACGTCCTGACTTTC. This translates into CTSSQDFRPSGVSSGANVLTF.

The CDR3 protein is CAWSTQQGSLGYTF. CDR3 bases: TGTGCCTGGAGTACCCAACAGGGGTCCCTTGGCTACACCTTC. The chain combines TRBV30 with TRBJ1-2, with 7 nucleotides matching TRBD1. This CDR3 has 14 residues. The V gene's germline CDR1 is GTSNPN and CDR2 SVGIG (reference sequence). V shed 2 bases and J 7 bases; nucleotides not matched to a gene: 10.

CDR3 region: CASRQTSSYNSPLHF. Here the CDR3 DNA reads TGTGCCAGCCGCCAGACGAGCTCCTATAATTCACCCCTCCACTTT. The rearrangement joins TRBV6-6 to TRBJ1-6; the D is unclear. The germline V gene encodes CDR1 MNHNY and CDR2 SVGAGI (reference sequence). Trimming took 8 bases from V and 0 from J, leaving 11 bases between them. The CDR3 loop spans 15 amino acids.

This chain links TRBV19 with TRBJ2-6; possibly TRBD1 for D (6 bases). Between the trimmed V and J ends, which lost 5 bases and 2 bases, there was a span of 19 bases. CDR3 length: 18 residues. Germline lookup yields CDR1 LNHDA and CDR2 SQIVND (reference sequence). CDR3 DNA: TGTGCCAGTAGTCTTCGAACAGGGAGCAGCACTGGGGCCAACGTCCTGACTTTC. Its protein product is CASSLRTGSSTGANVLTF.

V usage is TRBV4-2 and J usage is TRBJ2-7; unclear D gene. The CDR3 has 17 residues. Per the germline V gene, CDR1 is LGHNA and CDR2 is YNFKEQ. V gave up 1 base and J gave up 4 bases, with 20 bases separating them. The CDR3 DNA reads TGTGCCAGCAGCCAAGGCTTCGGAATTGCCCCCGTTTACGAGCAGTACTTC. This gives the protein CASSQGFGIAPVYEQYF.

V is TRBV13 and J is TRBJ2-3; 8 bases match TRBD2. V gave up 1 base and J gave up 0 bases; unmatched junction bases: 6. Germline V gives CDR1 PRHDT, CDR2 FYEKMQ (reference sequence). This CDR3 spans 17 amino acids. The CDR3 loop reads CASSLVLAGTSTDTQYF. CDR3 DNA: TGTGCCAGCAGCTTAGTTCTAGCGGGCACTAGCACAGATACGCAGTATTTT.